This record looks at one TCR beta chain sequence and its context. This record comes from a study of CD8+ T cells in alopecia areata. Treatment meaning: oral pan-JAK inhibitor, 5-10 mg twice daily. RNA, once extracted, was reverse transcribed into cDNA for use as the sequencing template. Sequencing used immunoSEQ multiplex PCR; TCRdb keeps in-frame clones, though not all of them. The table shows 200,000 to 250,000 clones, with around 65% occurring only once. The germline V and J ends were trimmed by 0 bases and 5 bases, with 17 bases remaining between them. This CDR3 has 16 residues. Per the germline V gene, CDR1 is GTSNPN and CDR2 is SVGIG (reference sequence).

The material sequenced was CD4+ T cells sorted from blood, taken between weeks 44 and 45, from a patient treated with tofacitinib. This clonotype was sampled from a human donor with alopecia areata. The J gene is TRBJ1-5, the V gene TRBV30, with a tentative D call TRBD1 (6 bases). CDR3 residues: CAWSVGSSGADQPQHF. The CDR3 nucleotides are TGTGCCTGGAGTGTAGGGTCCTCAGGGGCTGATCAGCCCCAGCATTTT.